This T cell receptor beta chain was identified during a study of cytomegalovirus exposure and HLA in healthy donors (dated 2017 in TCRdb). About the study as a whole: An earlier analysis of several hundred of the donors reported 250 to 350 Gb of sequence data and approximately 120 million unique TCR beta sequences obtained from around 190 million T cells. About 280 gigabases of sequencing data and 70 million to 95 million unique TCR sequences made up an early release that covered several hundred HLA-typed donors. Of the 350 to 450 genotyped donors, approximately 80% fell in the genetic ancestry cluster associated with self-reported Caucasian donors. The study was designed to test whether signatures of past pathogen exposure could be identified by cataloging public T cell receptors. The study profiled the T cell repertoires of around 700 subjects by immunosequencing and related them to cytomegalovirus serostatus. In addition to the first cohort of about 650 subjects, a separate validation cohort of approximately 130 different subjects was used. High-throughput TCR immunosequencing, statistical association of individual TCRs with disease status, and machine learning were combined to predict cytomegalovirus infection status. A later analysis re-analyzed previously published TCR beta repertoires from 500 to 700 donors and added high-resolution HLA genotyping to study TCR occurrence patterns. In the later analysis, no new phenotypic data were used to find candidate immune exposures; instead, reliance was placed on TCR beta sequences and their occurrence across donors. In an earlier analysis of over 550 of the donors, high-throughput TCR beta sequencing was used to judge whether each TCR beta V gene segment behaved as functional or pseudogenic. Alongside the repertoire data, information on donor age, sex, ethnicity and CMV serostatus was compiled. A later genetic analysis used genome-wide SNP genotypes for about 60% of the roughly 670 donors, treating that subset as a discovery cohort. All discovery cohort repertoires had been generated on a single sequencing platform. Class I and class II HLA loci were covered by the typing at four-digit resolution. The number of donors typed differed by locus, with roughly 620-640 for A, B, C, DRB1 and DQB1, roughly 520 for DQA1, approximately 580 for DPA1, and approximately 470 for DPB1. Because of strong linkage in the cohort, roughly five DR-DQ haplotypes were treated as single units for association and clustering. Among 300 to 500 genotyped donors of the cohort, an average of roughly 230,000 unique TCR beta nucleotide sequences was sequenced per donor, of which 15% to 20% were non-productive.

The CDR3, from cysteine to phenylalanine, totals 15 residues. Left in the record is the CDR3 DNA by itself, 45 bases read in frame from the first base. The germline V end is reduced by 4 bases and the J end by 9 bases; junction bases left unmatched: 12. CDR1 and CDR2 (SGHRS, YFSETQ) derive from the germline V gene. Receptor amplification or capture employed the immunoSEQ multiplex PCR assay. For the multiplex PCR, a mixture combining 60 forward primers for TCR Vbeta segments and 13 reverse primers for TCR Jbeta segments was used. The CDR3 region of rearranged TCR beta genes was amplified from genomic DNA with a multiplex PCR assay. On the Illumina HiSeq System, the amplified TCR beta libraries were sequenced as 87-base-pair reads. In the source study's methods: In a later analysis, tens of millions of unique TCR beta chains were counted across the roughly 670 repertoires, and roughly 11 million of these chains were shared by at least two donors. Raw reads were error-corrected and collapsed into unique sequences with a nearest-neighbor algorithm that merged closely related sequences to remove PCR and sequencing errors. V, D and J gene segments were assigned by aligning CDR3 sequences to IMGT reference sequences. For a sequence to be retained, a match of at least six nucleotides to both a V gene segment and a J gene segment was required. A rearrangement was called productive if the CDR3 had no stop codons and remained in frame with V and J, and every other rearrangement was called non-productive. CDR3 was defined according to IMGT convention as the region running from the second conserved V-encoded cysteine to the conserved J-encoded phenylalanine. The earlier analysis of some 580 of the donors excluded any sequence lacking an unambiguous match to a single V gene segment. In an earlier analysis of 587 of the donors, a V segment was called functional when productive rearrangements were above 56.7%, and segregating when the standard deviation between donors exceeded 5%. A statistical classification framework was developed to diagnose cytomegalovirus status using the catalog of TCR beta chain sequences. In a later analysis, TCR nucleotide sequences were compared against IMGT/GENE-DB human TR gene sequences so that V and J genes could be assigned. In a later analysis, CDR3 sequences and most-parsimonious VDJ recombination scenarios were assigned using the TCRdist pipeline. In a later analysis, each TCR beta chain was defined by its CDR3 amino acid sequence together with its V-gene family, and reads without a unique V-gene family were excluded. To address suspected cross-contamination and a sequencing artifact, a later analysis removed approximately 590 highly shared, low-generation-probability nucleotide sequences. In a later analysis, a clonal expansion index was calculated for each public chain from normalized within-repertoire ranks of inferred template counts. In a later analysis, generation probabilities were computed with a VDJ recombination model fitted to out-of-frame rearrangements, and the resulting probabilities were checked against IGoR. In a later analysis, hypergeometric tests were used to score TCR-TCR, TCR-HLA and TCR-CMV co-occurrence, with a repertoire-size bias correction applied to TCR pairs. To estimate false discovery rates, a later analysis permuted the HLA or CMV assignments 20 times. In a later analysis, co-occurring TCRs were grouped using DBSCAN, with TCRdist sequence similarity added in when clustering inside HLA-allele-positive subsets. Co-occurrence clustering excluded repertoires with fewer than 30,000 or more than 120,000 public chains, plus five with anomalous nucleotide sharing. TCRdb's version of the immuneACCESS table is confined to in-frame rearrangements and falls short of the full clone set. An unresolved V gene accounts for under half of the shortfall where checked; the remainder is of unknown origin. That table is the source of V, J and clone size, and D and trimming were worked out from the DNA. This sample has nearly 110,000 clones in its table, and about 75% of those were observed once. The ten biggest clones cover around 3% of the sample.

In total, approximately 700 healthy bone marrow donors made up the cohort. At the time of sampling, all cohort members were nominally healthy, though unrecorded immune exposures were likely present. The donor tested CMV seropositive, placing the donor among the 289 seropositive members of the cohort. Each donor provided a peripheral blood sample, and peripheral blood mononuclear cells were used for TCR beta sequencing. The Qiagen DNeasy Blood Extraction Kit was used to extract genomic DNA from the blood cell samples. Beyond this particular receptor, the publication reports: In a later analysis, HLA-associated TCR beta chains showed more clonal expansion and lower generation probabilities than non-associated chains that were equally common. Roughly uniform sequencing depth across donors was assumed in presence/absence analyses, although this assumption may not hold. The authors suggested that the approach could potentially be generalized to other disease states and immunological phenotypes. Immune exposure information for the cohort was limited to CMV serostatus. Because counts were too low, seventeen rarely observed V segments, including chromosome 9 orphons, were left out of the earlier analysis of roughly 600 of the donors. An association between a missense DCLRE1C variant and V-gene and J-gene trimming of TCR beta chains was found in a later genetic analysis and replicated in an independent cohort. Assigning TCR associations to individual alleles was difficult when HLA alleles, especially DR and DQ, strongly co-occurred. A group of highly shared sequence variants was considered likely to be a technical artifact of the sequencing pipeline. In vitro tests confirmed that a few of the cytomegalovirus-associated TCR beta chains recognize cytomegalovirus antigens. In an earlier analysis of several hundred of the donors, most TCR beta V segments were observed in productive rearrangements about 87% or about 30% of the time, broadly matching IMGT annotations. Only TCR beta chains were sequenced in this cohort, and the absence of alpha or paired-chain data limited detectable features. While some public TCRs were present in many individuals, most TCR sequences turned up only very rarely across donors. Correlated functional status among segregating V segments might be attributable to linkage disequilibrium, but an unknown experimental factor could not be ruled out. The study listed 164 TCR beta chains as associated with cytomegalovirus. The classifier was reported to diagnose cytomegalovirus status with high specificity and sensitivity in both the original and validation cohorts. Most CMV-associated TCR beta chains appeared to be HLA-restricted in a later analysis, and the HLA associations seemed to be driven largely by CMV exposure. According to a later analysis, parvovirus B19, influenza, CMV and Epstein-Barr virus appeared linked to several top co-occurrence clusters. Some IMGT-functional V segments, including TRBV6-2 and TRBV6-3, could not be distinguished by the 87-base-pair reads and were therefore excluded. In a later genetic analysis, fewer N-insertions in productive TCRs were reported among donors in an Asian-associated ancestry cluster than the roughly 710-donor mean. A further reported finding was that TCR beta sequences accurately predicted the HLA-A and HLA-B alleles for most subjects in the first cohort. Because HLA typing was missing for some donors at each locus, association tests included only the typed subset. In a later analysis, TCR association rates were found to vary across HLA loci, with the most associated TCRs seen for DRB1 alleles and the fewest for HLA-C alleles. At a false discovery rate of 0.05, a later analysis linked about 16,000 TCR beta sequences to specific HLA alleles.

Remarks on this clone: The specificity of this receptor is unknown. No much larger clonotype is one base removed from it; base qualities were not supplied.

The chain is assembled from TRBV5-1 and TRBJ2-2, with TRBD1 matching 7 junction bases. The receptor's source is a male donor in good health and CMV-seropositive. Sequencing was done on a sample of PBMCs. The bases read TGCGCCAGCAGCACAGACAGGGTTTCCGCCCGGGAGCTGTTTTTT. It codes for CASSTDRVSARELFF.